This entry concerns a single T cell receptor beta chain. The data are from a study of blood T cell repertoires in COVID-19. Repertoires were generated with immunoSEQ multiplex PCR, while TCRdb's copy carries only in-frame clones and drops some. The sample lists approximately 210,000 clones, around nine tenths seen once, with about 1.5% in the top ten. The ends were cut back, 4 bases at V and 4 bases at J, with 10 bases in the middle. This CDR3 contains 13 residues. The rearrangement links TRBV12-3 or TRBV12-4 to TRBJ2-5; TRBD2 might be the D (5 bases). Sequenced material: peripheral blood. This clonotype was obtained from a man aged 18-30 years with active or convalescent COVID-19. CDR3 protein: CASSYNRGETQYF. The CDR3 DNA sequence: TGTGCCAGCAGTTATAATCGGGGAGAGACCCAGTACTTC.